This T cell receptor (beta chain) was captured by sequencing in a study of response to subunit inactivated influenza vaccine. Study-level findings and limits: The authors suggested that few new T cells are recruited per seasonal influenza vaccination.

This clonotype was seen a handful of times. What it binds is unknown. CDR1 and CDR2 (germline): SQVTM, ANQGSEA. CDR3 length: 14 residues. V was trimmed by 3 bases and J by 1 base, leaving 12 bases between them. TCRdb called the RT-PCR reads again in MiXCR, with one record for every CDR3 protein. Here the sample spans 650,000 to 800,000 distinct CDR3 sequences, approximately 13% being singletons. Sequences were derived from PBMCs from blood, sampled 14 to 15 days before vaccination. The chain recombines TRBV29-1 with TRBJ1-1, with TRBD1 as a possible D gene (5 bases). The sequence derives from a man aged 45 to 65 who received an inactivated influenza vaccine. The chain's CDR3 is CSVDRASQNTEAFF. The CDR3 DNA is TGCAGCGTTGACAGGGCCAGCCAGAACACTGAAGCTTTCTTT.